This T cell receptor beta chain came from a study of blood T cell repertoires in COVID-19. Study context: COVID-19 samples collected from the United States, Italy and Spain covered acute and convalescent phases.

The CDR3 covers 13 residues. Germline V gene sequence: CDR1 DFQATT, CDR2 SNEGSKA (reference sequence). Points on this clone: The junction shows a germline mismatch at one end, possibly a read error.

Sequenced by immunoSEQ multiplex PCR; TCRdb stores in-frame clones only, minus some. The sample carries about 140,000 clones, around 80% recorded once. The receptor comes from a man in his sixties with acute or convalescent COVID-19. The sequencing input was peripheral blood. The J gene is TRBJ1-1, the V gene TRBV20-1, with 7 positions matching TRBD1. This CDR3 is CSASQGQISEVFF. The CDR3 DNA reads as TGCAGTGCTAGTCAGGGACAGATTTCTGAAGTTTTCTTT.